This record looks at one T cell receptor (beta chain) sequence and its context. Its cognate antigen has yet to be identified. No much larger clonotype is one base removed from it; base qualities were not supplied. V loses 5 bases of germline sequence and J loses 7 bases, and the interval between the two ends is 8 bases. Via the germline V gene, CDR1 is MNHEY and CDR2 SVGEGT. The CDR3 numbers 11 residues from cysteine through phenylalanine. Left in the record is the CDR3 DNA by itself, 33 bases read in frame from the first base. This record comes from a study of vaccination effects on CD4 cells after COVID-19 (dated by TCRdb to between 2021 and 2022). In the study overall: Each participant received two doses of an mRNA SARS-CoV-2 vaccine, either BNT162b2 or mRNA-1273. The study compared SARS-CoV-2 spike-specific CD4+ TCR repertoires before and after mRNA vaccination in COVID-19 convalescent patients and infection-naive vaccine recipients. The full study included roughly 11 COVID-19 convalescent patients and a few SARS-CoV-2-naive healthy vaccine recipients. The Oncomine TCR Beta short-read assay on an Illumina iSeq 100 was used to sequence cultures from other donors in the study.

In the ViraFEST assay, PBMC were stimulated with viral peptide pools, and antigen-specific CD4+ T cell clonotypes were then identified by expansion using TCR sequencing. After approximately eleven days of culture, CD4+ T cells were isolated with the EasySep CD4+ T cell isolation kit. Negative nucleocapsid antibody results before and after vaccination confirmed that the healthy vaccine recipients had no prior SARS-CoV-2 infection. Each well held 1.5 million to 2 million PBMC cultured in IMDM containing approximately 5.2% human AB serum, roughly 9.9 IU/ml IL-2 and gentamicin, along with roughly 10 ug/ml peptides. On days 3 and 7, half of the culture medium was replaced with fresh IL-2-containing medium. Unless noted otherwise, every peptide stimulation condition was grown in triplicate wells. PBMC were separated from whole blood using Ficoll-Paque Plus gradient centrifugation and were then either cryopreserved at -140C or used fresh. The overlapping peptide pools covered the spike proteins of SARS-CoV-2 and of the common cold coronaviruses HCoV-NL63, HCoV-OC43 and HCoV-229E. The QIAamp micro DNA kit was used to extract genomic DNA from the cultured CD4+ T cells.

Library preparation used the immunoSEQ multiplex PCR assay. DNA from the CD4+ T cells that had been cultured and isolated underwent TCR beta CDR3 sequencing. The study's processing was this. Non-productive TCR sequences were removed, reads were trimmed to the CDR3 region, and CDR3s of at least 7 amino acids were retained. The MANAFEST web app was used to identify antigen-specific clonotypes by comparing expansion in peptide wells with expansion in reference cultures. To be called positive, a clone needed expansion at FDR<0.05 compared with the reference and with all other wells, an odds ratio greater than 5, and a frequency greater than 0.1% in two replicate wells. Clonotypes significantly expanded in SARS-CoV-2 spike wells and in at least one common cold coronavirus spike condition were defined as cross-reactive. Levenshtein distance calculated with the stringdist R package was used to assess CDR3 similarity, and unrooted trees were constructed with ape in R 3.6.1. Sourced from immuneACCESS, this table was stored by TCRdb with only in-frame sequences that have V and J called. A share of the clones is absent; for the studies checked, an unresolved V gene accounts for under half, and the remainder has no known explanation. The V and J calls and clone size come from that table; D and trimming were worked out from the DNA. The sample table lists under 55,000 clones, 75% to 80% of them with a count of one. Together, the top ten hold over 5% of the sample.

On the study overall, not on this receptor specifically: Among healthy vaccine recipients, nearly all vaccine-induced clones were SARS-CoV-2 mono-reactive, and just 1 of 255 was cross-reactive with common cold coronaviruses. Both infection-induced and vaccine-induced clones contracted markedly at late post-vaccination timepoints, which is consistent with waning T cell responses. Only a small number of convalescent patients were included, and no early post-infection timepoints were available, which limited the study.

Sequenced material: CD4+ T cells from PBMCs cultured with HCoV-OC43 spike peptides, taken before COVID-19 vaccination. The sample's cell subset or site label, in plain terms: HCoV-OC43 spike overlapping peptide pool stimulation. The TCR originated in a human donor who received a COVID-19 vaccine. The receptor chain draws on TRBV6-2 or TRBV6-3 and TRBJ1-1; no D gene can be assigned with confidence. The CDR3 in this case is CASSLSNEAFF. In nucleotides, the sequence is TGTGCCAGCAGTCTGTCCAATGAAGCTTTCTTT.